The 31 T cell receptor beta chains below come from one sample, sequenced in a study of CD8+ T cells in alopecia areata. Extracted from the samples, RNA was reverse transcribed into cDNA to serve as the sequencing template. Measured with immunoSEQ multiplex PCR; TCRdb has only the in-frame clones, and not every one. The data contain under 350,000 clones, 55% to 75% of them seen just once; the ten biggest clones take up more than 1.5%. Treatment meaning: oral pan-JAK inhibitor, 5-10 mg twice daily. The input for sequencing was CD4+ T cells sorted from blood, taken at week 24, from a patient treated with tofacitinib. The receptor source for this set is a human donor with alopecia areata.

The CDR3 spells CSVERGSGRADTQYF. CDR3 bases: TGCAGCGTTGAGAGAGGGAGTGGTCGAGCAGATACGCAGTATTTT. This chain uses TRBV29-1 with TRBJ2-3, with D perhaps TRBD2 (5 bases). Germline lookup yields CDR1 SQVTM and CDR2 ANQGSEA. Trimming shortened V by 3 bases and J by 4 bases, and 17 bases separated the two germline ends. The CDR3 is made up of 15 amino acids.

The J gene is TRBJ1-1, the V gene TRBV29-1; TRBD1 might be the D (6 bases). The CDR3 spans 14 residues. Between the trimmed V and J ends, which lost 2 bases and 0 bases, there was a span of 10 bases. Germline lookup yields CDR1 SQVTM and CDR2 ANQGSEA. The CDR3 loop is CSVEPAGVNTEAFF. CDR3 DNA sequence: TGCAGCGTTGAACCGGCAGGGGTGAACACTGAAGCTTTCTTT.

Only a few counts were recorded for this clone. This chain connects TRBV29-1 to TRBJ2-7; a weak D match, TRBD2 (5 bases). Per the germline V gene, CDR1 is SQVTM and CDR2 is ANQGSEA. This CDR3 has 12 amino acids. V lost 7 bases, J lost 6 bases, and 16 bases lay in between. The CDR3 DNA sequence: TGCAGCGCCAAAGTTCGGGGTCTCGAGCAGTACTTC. The encoded protein is CSAKVRGLEQYF.

This clone was seen only a few times. The chain carries TRBV14 and TRBJ2-3; D is unclear. The germline V gene has CDR1 SGHDN and CDR2 FVKESK. V was shortened by 1 base and J by 2 bases, with 7 bases between the two germline ends. This CDR3 has 14 amino acids. The CDR3 is CASSQGGYTDTQYF. DNA of the CDR3: TGTGCCAGCAGCCAAGGAGGATACACAGATACGCAGTATTTT.

This clone turned up a few times. The chain carries TRBV29-1 and TRBJ1-2, with 7 bases that match TRBD1. The CDR3 sequence is 11 residues long. CDR1 SQVTM and CDR2 ANQGSEA come from the germline V gene. The CDR3 loop reads CRTGPQYGYTF. The CDR3 DNA reads as TGCAGGACAGGGCCACAGTATGGCTACACCTTC.

V usage is TRBV29-1 and J usage is TRBJ2-5; D is possibly TRBD2 (5 bases). The CDR3 runs to 12 residues. Germline assignment: CDR1 SQVTM and CDR2 ANQGSEA. V was pared by 3 bases and J by 5 bases, with 10 bases between. The CDR3 coding sequence is TGCAGCGTTGATGGGAGTGGCGAGACCCAGTACTTC. Its protein is CSVDGSGETQYF.

As for this clone: The junction does not match germline at one end; this may be a read error. The chain has TRBV19 and TRBJ2-3; D is unresolved. Germline assignment: CDR1 LNHDA and CDR2 SQIVND (reference sequence). The CDR3 spans 8 residues. The CDR3 bases are TGTGCCAGTAGTATGTCTCAGTTT. Translation gives CASSMSQF.

The chain is built from TRBV7-9 and TRBJ1-5; 7 bases align to TRBD1. Trimming took 4 bases from V and 3 from J; bases not matched to a gene: 6. The CDR3 totals 15 residues. The germline gives CDR1 SEHNR, CDR2 FQNEAQ (reference sequence). CDR3 in DNA: TGTGCCAGCAGCTCCAACAGGGGCGCCAATCAGCCCCAGCATTTT. Its protein is CASSSNRGANQPQHF.

The chain has TRBV7-9 and TRBJ1-6; D ambiguous. The V end was cut by 4 bases, the J end by 8 bases, with 21 bases between. This CDR3 contains 17 residues. The V gene's germline CDR1 is SEHNR and CDR2 FQNEAQ (reference sequence). In DNA, the CDR3 is TGTGCCAGCAGCTCTCCGGGCGGAGGAAGGATGGATTCACCCCTCCACTTT. Encoded protein: CASSSPGGGRMDSPLHF. Supplemented by reference TRBV7-9 and TRBJ1-6, the full variable domain reads DTGVSQNPRHKITKRGQNVTFRCDPISEHNRLYWYRQTLGQGPEFLTYFQNEAQLEKSRLLSDRFSAERPKGSFSTLEIQRTEQGDSAMYLCASSSPGGGRMDSPLHFGNGTRLTVT.

This chain connects TRBV30 to TRBJ1-1; TRBD1 might be the D (5 bases). CDR3 length: 16 residues. The ends were cut back, 1 base at V and 8 bases at J, with 23 bases in the middle. The germline V gene has CDR1 GTSNPN and CDR2 SVGIG (reference sequence). The CDR3 protein is CAWSATNRGAGREAFF. CDR3 DNA: TGTGCCTGGAGTGCAACCAACCGCGGGGCAGGGAGAGAAGCTTTCTTT.

This clone was counted between two and nine times. The chain couples TRBV11-1 to TRBJ2-2; possibly TRBD1 for D (5 bases). The CDR3 has 14 residues. Looked up from germline, CDR1 is SGHAT and CDR2 is FQDESV (reference sequence). The V end was cut by 5 bases, the J end by 1 base, with 8 bases between. The CDR3 DNA is TGTGCCAGCAGCCCCAGGGTGAACACCGGGGAGCTGTTTTTT. This encodes CASSPRVNTGELFF.

J is TRBJ2-4 and V is TRBV4-1; no firm D call. CDR1 is MGHRA, CDR2 YSYEKL, per germline. The CDR3 extends over 19 amino acids. V dropped 1 base and J dropped 0 bases, with 19 bases sitting between them. The CDR3 DNA sequence: TGCGCCAGCAGCCAAGTACTCCAGTCAGGCCTTCAAGCCAAAAACATTCAGTACTTC. Protein: CASSQVLQSGLQAKNIQYF.

CDR3 in DNA: TGTGCCAGTAGTATCCCGGGACCGGCGGGCTACACCTTC. Its translation is CASSIPGPAGYTF. This chain uses TRBV19 with TRBJ1-2, with D possibly TRBD1 on 5 matching bases. The CDR3 sequence is 13 residues long. V lost 3 bases, J lost 8 bases, and 13 bases lay in between. Germline V gives CDR1 LNHDA, CDR2 SQIVND (reference sequence). Complete variable domain (other parts from reference TRBV19 and TRBJ1-2): DGGITQSPKYLFRKEGQNVTLSCEQNLNHDAMYWYRQDPGQGLRLIYYSQIVNDFQKGDIAEGYSVSREKKESFPLTVTSAQKNPTAFYLCASSIPGPAGYTFGSGTRLTVV.

The chain has TRBV23-1 and TRBJ2-7, with TRBD1 matching 9 bases. TRBV23-1 is sorted into the ORF group, with uncertain function. This CDR3 is built from 19 residues. V dropped 0 bases and J dropped 3; count of bases not matched to a gene: 15. CDR3 loop: CASSQSYGTGPRPFYEQYF. CDR3 in DNA: TGCGCCAGCAGTCAATCGTACGGGACAGGGCCGCGGCCGTTCTACGAGCAGTACTTC.

J is TRBJ2-7 and V is TRBV5-1, with D perhaps matching TRBD2 (5 bases). The CDR3 spans 14 residues. Deletions cut 0 bases from V and 3 bases from J, with 10 bases between. Germline lookup yields CDR1 SGHRS and CDR2 YFSETQ. The CDR3 protein is CASSLESGNYEQYF. For the CDR3, the DNA is TGCGCCAGCAGCTTGGAGTCCGGGAACTACGAGCAGTACTTC. Combining the CDR3 with reference TRBV5-1 and TRBJ2-7 gives the whole variable domain KAGVTQTPRYLIKTRGQQVTLSCSPISGHRSVSWYQQTPGQGLQFLFEYFSETQRNKGNFPGRFSGRQFSNSRSEMNVSTLELGDSALYLCASSLESGNYEQYFGPGTRLTVT.

This clone showed up just a few times. The V call is TRBV30, the J call TRBJ1-2, with a possible D match to TRBD1 (6 bases). Germline V gene sequence: CDR1 GTSNPN, CDR2 SVGIG (reference sequence). Trimming stripped 0 bases from V and 4 bases from J, with 12 bases between. The CDR3 consists of 14 residues. The CDR3 bases are TGTGCCTGGAGTGTAAAGGGGGTGTTCTATGGCTACACCTTC. Amino acid sequence: CAWSVKGVFYGYTF.

V and J are TRBV9 and TRBJ1-4, with a possible D match to TRBD1 (5 bases). V lost 4 bases to trimming and J lost 8 bases, with 18 bases between them. CDR3 size: 15 residues. Germline V CDR1 and CDR2: SGDLS, YYNGEE. For the CDR3, the DNA is TGTGCCAGCAGCCTCCGGGACTCTCACCGAGAAAAACTGTTTTTT. This translates into CASSLRDSHREKLFF.

The chain is built from TRBV6-5 and TRBJ1-1; maybe TRBD1 (6 bases). The ends were cut back, 5 bases at V and 3 bases at J, with 13 bases in the middle. The CDR3 covers 14 residues. Per germline, CDR1 MNHEY and CDR2 SVGAGI. The CDR3 DNA sequence: TGTGCCAGCAGTAAACGGGACACCTACACTGAAGCTTTCTTT. This sequence encodes CASSKRDTYTEAFF.

This clone was found a few times. This chain links TRBV14 with TRBJ2-6; D is ambiguous. This CDR3 spans 19 amino acids. V was cut by 1 base and J by 0 bases, with 16 bases left in between. Per the germline V gene, CDR1 is SGHDN and CDR2 is FVKESK. CDR3: CASSQVVGLHLSGANVLTF. The CDR3 region has the DNA TGTGCCAGCAGCCAAGTTGTAGGGCTCCACCTCTCTGGGGCCAACGTCCTGACTTTC.

This clone showed up just once. This chain links TRBV2 with TRBJ1-1; D is possibly TRBD1 (6 bases). This CDR3 region has 15 residues. Trimming took off 6 bases at V and 3 bases at J, with 17 bases between the two ends. Germline V CDR1 and CDR2: SNHLY, FYNNEI. The CDR3 DNA follows: TGTGCCAGCAGCGCCCTCGGGGGCGGTGACACTGAAGCTTTCTTT. Amino acid sequence: CASSALGGGDTEAFF.

The J gene is TRBJ2-4, the V gene TRBV7-2; D is ambiguous. Trimming took off 5 bases at V and 5 bases at J, with 13 bases between the two ends. CDR1 is SGHTA and CDR2 is FQGNSA in the germline V gene. This CDR3 has 14 amino acids. The CDR3 DNA sequence: TGTGCCAGCAGCAAGAGTCAGGAACAAAACATTCAGTACTTC. This translates into CASSKSQEQNIQYF.

The chain combines TRBV4-2 with TRBJ1-6, with unresolved D. CDR3 length equals 17 residues. Germline V gives CDR1 LGHNA, CDR2 YNFKEQ. V was shortened by 4 bases and J by 3 bases, with 16 bases between the two germline ends. In DNA form, the CDR3 reads TGTGCCAGCAGCCGAAACGTCCGCGAGAGCTATAATTCACCCCTCCACTTT. It specifies CASSRNVRESYNSPLHF.

This clone was picked up a small number of times. The V and J genes are TRBV7-9 and TRBJ2-6; the D is unclear. From germline, CDR1 is SEHNR and CDR2 FQNEAQ (reference sequence). The CDR3 extends over 16 amino acids. Trimming left V 5 bases short and J 0 bases short, with 11 bases between. As DNA, the CDR3 is TGTGCCAGCAGCCCCTCCCGAAACTCTGGGGCCAACGTCCTGACTTTC. This codes for CASSPSRNSGANVLTF.

J is TRBJ2-3 and V is TRBV30, with TRBD1 identical over 7 bases. CDR3 length: 15 residues. J was trimmed by 7 bases and V by 3 bases; bases with no gene match: 13. The germline CDR1 and CDR2 sequences are GTSNPN and SVGIG (reference sequence). CDR3 amino acids: CAWRRTGYQSYTQYF. CDR3 DNA sequence: TGTGCCTGGAGACGGACAGGATACCAGTCCTATACGCAGTATTTT.

The V and J genes are TRBV15 and TRBJ2-5, with D possibly TRBD2 on 5 matching bases. Germline loops: CDR1 LNHNV, CDR2 YYDKDF (reference sequence). Trimming stripped 1 base from V and 1 base from J, with 7 bases between. The CDR3 loop spans 14 amino acids. DNA for the CDR3: TGTGCCACCAGCAGAGGCAGCGGCCAAGAGACCCAGTACTTC. As protein: CATSRGSGQETQYF.

The V gene is TRBV29-1, the J gene TRBJ2-5, with D hard to call. Trimming took 5 bases from V and 5 from J, leaving 15 bases between them. Germline V CDR1 and CDR2: SQVTM, ANQGSEA. The CDR3 has 13 amino acids. For the CDR3, the DNA is TGCAGCGTTCGACCCCGGATGAGGGAGACCCAGTACTTC. It encodes CSVRPRMRETQYF. Using reference TRBV29-1 and TRBJ2-5 for the parts outside the CDR3, the full variable domain is SAVISQKPSRDICQRGTSLTIQCQVDSQVTMMFWYRQQPGQSLTLIATANQGSEATYESGFVIDKFPISRPNLTFSTLTVSNMSPEDSSIYLCSVRPRMRETQYFGPGTRLLVL.

This chain joins TRBV15 and TRBJ1-2; a possible D gene is TRBD1 (6 bases). The CDR3 has 16 amino acids. Germline V gene data show CDR1 as LNHNV and CDR2 as YYDKDF (reference sequence). V was cut by 1 base and J by 0 bases, with 12 bases left in between. Here the CDR3 DNA reads TGTGCCACCAGCAGAGTAGGCGGACAGTCTAACTATGGCTACACCTTC. This gives the protein CATSRVGGQSNYGYTF.

The chain joins TRBV9 to TRBJ1-5; D is ambiguous. This CDR3 contains 15 residues. Trimming pared 4 bases from V and 7 bases from J, leaving 18 bases between. Germline CDR1 reads SGDLS; CDR2 reads YYNGEE. In nucleotides, the CDR3 is TGTGCCAGCAGCCCTAGTCCCCGGGTGTCGCAGCCCCAGCATTTT. This gives the protein CASSPSPRVSQPQHF.

The V call is TRBV5-6, the J call TRBJ1-2; D is unresolved. The CDR3 totals 14 residues. Trimming stripped 0 bases from V and 1 base from J, with 7 bases between. Per germline, CDR1 SGHDT and CDR2 YYEEEE. Here the CDR3 DNA reads TGTGCCAGCAGCTTGGAGCCGGTTAACTATGGCTACACCTTC. This sequence encodes CASSLEPVNYGYTF.

This clone was picked up one time. This chain links TRBV4-1 with TRBJ2-5; D remains unclear. V lost 1 base and J 1 base, leaving 13 bases between the germline ends. Germline V CDR1 and CDR2: MGHRA, YSYEKL. CDR3 length: 16 amino acids. CDR3 nucleotide sequence: TGCGCCAGCAGCCAAGCCCGGCTCAACATCCAAGAGACCCAGTACTTC. As protein: CASSQARLNIQETQYF.

This chain connects TRBV29-1 to TRBJ1-6, with D possibly being TRBD1 (5 bases). The CDR3 is 13 amino acids. Germline V gene sequence: CDR1 SQVTM, CDR2 ANQGSEA. The germline V and J ends were trimmed by 2 bases and 10 bases, with 12 bases remaining between them. The CDR3 DNA reads TGCAGCGTTGAACAGGGTTTAGGGTCACCCCTCCACTTT. Encoded protein: CSVEQGLGSPLHF.